This T cell receptor beta chain was sequenced for a study of blood T cell repertoires in COVID-19. Across the whole study: The United States, Italy and Spain supplied acute and convalescent COVID-19 samples. PBMCs, B-cell-depleted T cells, or T cells provided the cDNA or gDNA that made up the material.

With 2 bases clipped from V and 2 bases from J, the junction kept 1 base outside the gene matches. This CDR3 is 15 amino acids long. CDR1 is SNHLY, CDR2 FYNNEI, per germline. The authors' processing: Reference gene primer amplification in the assay estimated nucleated cell counts. Clones were read by immunoSEQ multiplex PCR, and TCRdb kept only the in-frame ones, dropping some. V, J and clone size derive from that table, while D and trimming were established from the DNA sequence. In the table there are under 350,000 clones, approximately 86% of which are singletons. Sequenced: PBMCs or T cells enriched from blood (not recorded which). The TCR originated in a woman aged 40 to 49 with acute COVID-19. J is TRBJ1-5 and V is TRBV2; 9 positions match TRBD1. CDR3: CASSERTGGNQPQHF. The CDR3 DNA reads as TGTGCCAGCAGTGAAAGGACAGGGGGCAATCAGCCCCAGCATTTT. The full variable domain, completed using reference TRBV2 and TRBJ1-5, is EPEVTQTPSHQVTQMGQEVILRCVPISNHLYFYWYRQILGQKVEFLVSFYNNEISEKSEIFDDQFSVERPDGSNFTLKIRSTKLEDSAMYFCASSERTGGNQPQHFGDGTRLSIL.